These T cell receptor beta chains were read from a single sample in a study of blood T cell repertoires in COVID-19. Sequenced by immunoSEQ multiplex PCR; TCRdb stores in-frame clones only, minus some. The table lists 150,000 to 200,000 clones, 85% to 95% of them singletons. Specimen: peripheral blood. These receptors came from a woman aged 50 to 60 with acute or convalescent COVID-19. CDR3s include the opening cysteine and the closing phenylalanine or tryptophan. The D gene is left open where the match is weak. The size entry is marked missing in some rows and otherwise reads once, few, many or a size class.

abundance	v_gene	j_gene	d_gene	CDR3aa	CDR3nt
NA	TRBV2	TRBJ1-6	NA	CASSEVTLRSSPLHF	TGTGCCAGCAGTGAAGTGACCCTCCGGAGTTCACCCCTCCACTTT
NA	TRBV24-1	TRBJ2-5	NA	CATSDPFPETQYF	TGTGCCACCAGTGATCCTTTCCCCGAGACCCAGTACTTC
NA	TRBV30	TRBJ1-1	NA	CAWNGRGGATGTEAFF	TGTGCCTGGAATGGTCGAGGAGGGGCAACGGGGACTGAAGCTTTCTTT
NA	TRBV3-1/TRBV3-2	TRBJ1-1	NA	CASSQLGGNTEAFF	TGTGCCAGCAGCCAATTAGGCGGGAACACTGAAGCTTTCTTT
NA	TRBV24-1	TRBJ1-4	NA	CATSDLPAGSPADNEKLFF	TGTGCCACCAGTGATTTGCCGGCGGGGTCGCCCGCGGATAATGAAAAACTGTTTTTT
NA	TRBV2	TRBJ1-2	TRBD1	CARPGTGENGYTF	TGTGCCAGACCCGGGACAGGGGAGAATGGCTACACCTTC
few	TRBV20-1	TRBJ1-1	NA	CSATDGSLTEAFF	TGCAGTGCTACTGACGGGAGTCTTACTGAAGCTTTCTTT
NA	TRBV5-4	TRBJ1-4	NA	CASSLVGVSEKLFF	TGTGCCAGCAGCTTGGTGGGAGTTAGCGAAAAACTGTTTTTT
once	TRBV13	TRBJ2-1	TRBD1	CASSFRTGRDEQFF	TGTGCCAGCAGCTTTAGGACAGGGAGAGATGAGCAGTTCTTC
NA	TRBV4-3	TRBJ1-2	TRBD1	CASSPDRAGMYGDGYTF	TGCGCCAGCAGCCCAGACAGGGCCGGCATGTATGGCGATGGCTACACCTTC
NA	TRBV12-3/TRBV12-4	TRBJ1-2	NA	CASSLKLNYGYTF	TGTGCCAGCAGTTTAAAGCTTAACTATGGCTACACCTTC
NA	TRBV19	TRBJ1-2	NA	CASNLWGDNYGYTF	TGTGCCAGTAATTTGTGGGGGGACAACTATGGCTACACCTTC
NA	TRBV5-4	TRBJ1-2	TRBD1	CASTPFGGQGGYGYTF	TGTGCCAGCACCCCCTTCGGGGGACAGGGTGGCTATGGCTACACCTTC
NA	TRBV6-5	TRBJ1-2	TRBD1	CASGTALYGYTF	TGTGCCAGCGGGACAGCTCTCTATGGCTACACCTTC
NA	TRBV4-1	TRBJ1-3	TRBD1	CASSQEGTGPSGNTIYF	TGCGCCAGCAGCCAAGAAGGGACAGGTCCTTCTGGAAACACCATATATTTT
once	TRBV2	TRBJ1-2	TRBD1	CASSRDRGPGYTF	TGTGCCAGCAGCCGAGACAGGGGGCCTGGCTACACCTTC
NA	TRBV27	TRBJ2-1	NA	CASSLSVSLYNEQFF	TGTGCCAGCAGTTTAAGTGTATCCCTATACAATGAGCAGTTCTTC
NA	TRBV10-1	TRBJ1-5	TRBD1	CATLGDRGLWDGIQPQHF	TGCGCCACCTTGGGGGACAGGGGGCTTTGGGATGGTATACAGCCCCAGCATTTT
once	TRBV6-1	TRBJ2-7	NA	CASSERRAGTAYEQYF	TGTGCCAGCAGTGAAAGGAGGGCAGGGACGGCCTACGAGCAGTACTTC
NA	TRBV29-1	TRBJ1-5	TRBD1	CSVGQVGNQPQHF	TGCAGCGTGGGACAGGTGGGCAATCAGCCCCAGCATTTT
NA	TRBV10-3	TRBJ2-7	TRBD1	CASGDRVLHEQYF	TGTGCCTCGGGTGACAGGGTTCTCCACGAGCAGTACTTC
NA	TRBV5-1	TRBJ1-2	TRBD1	CASSLGSGQGAEGYTF	TGCGCCAGCAGCTTGGGGAGTGGACAGGGGGCAGAGGGCTACACCTTC
once	TRBV19	TRBJ1-3	NA	CASTHRISGNTIYF	TGTGCCAGTACCCACAGGATCTCTGGAAACACCATATATTTT
once	TRBV6-5	TRBJ1-6	NA	CASSRRGGGDSPLHF	TGTGCCAGCAGTCGTCGGGGGGGCGGCGATTCACCCCTCCACTTT
NA	TRBV19	TRBJ2-2	NA	CASNQETGSGVGTGELFF	TGTGCCAGTAACCAGGAAACCGGATCGGGGGTTGGTACCGGGGAGCTGTTTTTT
NA	TRBV4-3	TRBJ2-5	NA	CASSQGVRLETQYF	TGCGCCAGCAGCCAAGGCGTTCGATTGGAGACCCAGTACTTC
NA	TRBV19	TRBJ2-5	NA	CASSVYRRVETQYF	TGTGCCAGTAGTGTATACAGGAGAGTCGAGACCCAGTACTTC
NA	TRBV28	TRBJ1-5	TRBD1	CASSFRGTGKNQPQHF	TGTGCCAGCAGTTTCCGGGGGACAGGGAAGAATCAGCCCCAGCATTTT
NA	TRBV2	TRBJ2-5	NA	CASSEGGLGETQYF	TGTGCCAGCAGTGAGGGAGGACTGGGGGAGACCCAGTACTTC
NA	TRBV15	TRBJ1-1	NA	CATSRELLFYTEAFF	TGTGCCACCAGCAGAGAACTCCTTTTTTACACTGAAGCTTTCTTT
NA	TRBV4-2	TRBJ2-1	TRBD1	CASKPSGQANEQFF	TGTGCCAGCAAACCCTCGGGACAGGCAAATGAGCAGTTCTTC
NA	TRBV6-5	TRBJ1-2	NA	CASSLGGGGYTF	TGTGCCAGCTCCCTGGGAGGCGGTGGCTACACCTTC
once	TRBV12-3/TRBV12-4	TRBJ1-6	NA	CASSTHRDSPLHF	TGTGCCAGCAGTACTCACAGGGATTCACCCCTCCACTTT
NA	TRBV5-1	TRBJ2-7	TRBD2	CASSLRGGGPSYEQYF	TGCGCCAGCAGCTTGCGCGGCGGGGGGCCCTCCTACGAGCAGTACTTC
NA	TRBV19	TRBJ1-1	NA	CASSTGSTEAFF	TGTGCCAGTAGTACAGGATCCACTGAAGCTTTCTTT
NA	TRBV14	TRBJ2-7	TRBD1	CASSQVTGASYEQYF	TGTGCCAGCAGCCAAGTAACAGGGGCCTCCTACGAGCAGTACTTC